Reported below is one TCR beta chain. The blood specimen was taken at initial hyperthyroidism diagnosis, before any ophthalmopathy symptoms. These data originate in a study of T cells in Graves' hyperthyroidism and ophthalmopathy. Amplification of TCR beta CDR3 regions used RNA as the template. First-round RT-PCR targeting the TCR CDR3 was performed with the HTBI primer set. One entry per CDR3 protein results from TCRdb running MiXCR on the multiplex PCR reads. The repertoire holds around 350,000 distinct CDR3 sequences, with roughly 17% as singletons. V was clipped by 4 bases and J by 2 bases; unmatched bases: 4. In germline, CDR1 is MDHEN, CDR2 SYDVKM. The CDR3 loop spans 16 amino acids.

This receptor was taken from a woman aged 25 to 45 with Graves' hyperthyroidism that later progressed to Graves' ophthalmopathy. The sequencing input was blood. The gene calls are TRBV28 and TRBJ2-3; 12 positions match TRBD2. Written as DNA, the CDR3 is TGTGCCAGCAGTTCGGGACTAGCGGGCGACACAGATACGCAGTATTTT. The encoded protein is CASSSGLAGDTDTQYF.